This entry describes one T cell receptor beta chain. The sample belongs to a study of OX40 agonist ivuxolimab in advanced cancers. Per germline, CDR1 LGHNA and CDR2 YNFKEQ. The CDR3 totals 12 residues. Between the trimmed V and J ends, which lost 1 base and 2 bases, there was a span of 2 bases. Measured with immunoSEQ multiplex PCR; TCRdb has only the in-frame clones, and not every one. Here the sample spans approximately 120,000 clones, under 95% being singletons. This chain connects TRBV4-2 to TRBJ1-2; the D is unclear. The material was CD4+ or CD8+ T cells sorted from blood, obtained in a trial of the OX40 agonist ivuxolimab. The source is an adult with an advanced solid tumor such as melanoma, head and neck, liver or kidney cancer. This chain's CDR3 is CASSQGNYGYTF. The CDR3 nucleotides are TGTGCCAGCAGCCAAGGGAACTATGGCTACACCTTC.